These T cell receptor beta chains were read from a single sample in a study of T cells expressing NK-cell markers. Each CDR3 protein gets one entry in TCRdb, which reprocessed the 5' RACE reads and gives no DNA. The ten top clones account for around 10%, within a sample of about 370,000 distinct CDR3 sequences. The sample comprised blood T cells: a sorted CD56 or NKG2C T cell subset, CD4+ or CD8+ T cells, or bulk PBMC T cells (not recorded which). The receptors here all came from a woman aged 45-60 years in good health. CDR3s include the opening cysteine and the closing phenylalanine or tryptophan. Each record gives: J gene, V gene, CDR3 protein.

J: TRBJ1-2; V: TRBV10-1; CDR3: CASSAGTLGSYTF
J: TRBJ2-1; V: TRBV27; CDR3: CASTLSASFYNEQFF
J: TRBJ2-1; V: TRBV11-3; CDR3: CASSSRTSQDHEQFF
J: TRBJ2-7; V: TRBV29-1; CDR3: CSAGSGSGEQYF
J: TRBJ2-2; V: TRBV12-3/TRBV12-4; CDR3: CASSPLAGELNTGELFF
J: TRBJ1-1; V: TRBV5-6; CDR3: CATARGMNTEAFF
J: TRBJ2-1; V: TRBV12-3/TRBV12-4; CDR3: CASRRGKLWEQFF
J: TRBJ2-2; V: TRBV5-1; CDR3: CASRTEPPNTGELFF
J: TRBJ2-1; V: TRBV5-1; CDR3: CASSRSGRNDNEQFF
J: TRBJ1-2; V: TRBV10-2; CDR3: CASSESTGNYGYTF
J: TRBJ2-5; V: TRBV7-3; CDR3: CASSHSGFQETQYF
J: TRBJ2-3; V: TRBV10-3; CDR3: CAISDLLFSLSDTQYF
J: TRBJ2-2; V: TRBV7-7; CDR3: CASSSWGTRGPGELFF
J: TRBJ2-3; V: TRBV24-1; CDR3: CATSGWDKDGTDTQYF
J: TRBJ2-1; V: TRBV24-1; CDR3: CATSRSGSYNEQFF
J: TRBJ1-6; V: TRBV5-6; CDR3: CASSFELGGGLSPLHF
J: TRBJ2-5; V: TRBV6-6; CDR3: CASSYPGTQYF
J: TRBJ2-1; V: TRBV5-1; CDR3: CASSSEGTGAGRQFF
J: TRBJ2-1; V: TRBV5-1; CDR3: CASSSSTSGRPPIRQFF
J: TRBJ2-3; V: TRBV5-1; CDR3: CASSPTTSGDTDTQYF
J: TRBJ1-3; V: TRBV10-2; CDR3: CASSFTGASGNTIYF
J: TRBJ2-2; V: TRBV24-1; CDR3: CATSMTGGTNTGELFF
J: TRBJ2-5; V: TRBV3-1; CDR3: CASSQGSTFETQYF
J: TRBJ2-7; V: TRBV6-6; CDR3: CASSPGRTGSYEQYF
J: TRBJ2-2; V: TRBV7-3; CDR3: CASSLNPVNTGELFF
J: TRBJ2-1; V: TRBV2; CDR3: CASRDPGQGLEQFF
J: TRBJ1-2; V: TRBV12-3/TRBV12-4; CDR3: CASSRDQVVDGYTF
J: TRBJ2-7; V: TRBV18; CDR3: CASSPPLQRTGVEQYF
J: TRBJ2-3; V: TRBV20-1; CDR3: CSARTGPFSGDTQYF
J: TRBJ2-5; V: TRBV4-1; CDR3: CASSQEGTGDVQETQYF
J: TRBJ1-2; V: TRBV5-1; CDR3: CASSLTGLRIGYTF
J: TRBJ2-1; V: TRBV4-1; CDR3: CASSQIRDRGFYNEQFF
J: TRBJ2-1; V: TRBV5-1; CDR3: CASSLRRTSGAYNEQFF
J: TRBJ1-4; V: TRBV7-9; CDR3: CASSLGDTNREKLFF
J: TRBJ2-2; V: TRBV6-5; CDR3: CASTYLGVAPGELFF